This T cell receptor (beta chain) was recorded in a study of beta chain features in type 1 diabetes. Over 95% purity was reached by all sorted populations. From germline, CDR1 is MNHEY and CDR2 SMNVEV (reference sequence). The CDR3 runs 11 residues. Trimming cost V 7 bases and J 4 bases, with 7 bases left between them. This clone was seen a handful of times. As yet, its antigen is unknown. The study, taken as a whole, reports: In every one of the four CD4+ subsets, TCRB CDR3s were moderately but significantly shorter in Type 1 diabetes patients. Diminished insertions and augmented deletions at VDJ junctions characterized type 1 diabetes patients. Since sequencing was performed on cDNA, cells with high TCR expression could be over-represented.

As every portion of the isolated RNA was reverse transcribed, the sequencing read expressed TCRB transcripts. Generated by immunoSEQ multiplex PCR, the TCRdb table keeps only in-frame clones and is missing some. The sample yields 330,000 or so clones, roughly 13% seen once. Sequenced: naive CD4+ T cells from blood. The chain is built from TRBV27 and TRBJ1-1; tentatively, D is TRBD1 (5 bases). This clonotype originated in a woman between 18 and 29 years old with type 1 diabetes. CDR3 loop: CASKGLTEAFF. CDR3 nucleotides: TGTGCCAGCAAGGGGCTCACTGAAGCTTTCTTT.